This record concerns one T cell receptor beta chain sequence. The antigen is not known. Clones were sequenced by immunoSEQ multiplex PCR, and TCRdb holds only the in-frame ones, with some missing. The sample has a few hundred thousand clones, approximately 83% seen once. V lost 5 bases, J lost 2 bases, and 11 bases stayed unmatched. The CDR3 consists of 16 residues. The V gene's germline CDR1 is SGHTA and CDR2 FQGTGA. The source of the sample is a study of cytomegalovirus exposure and HLA in healthy donors. Notes on the study in general: Cytomegalovirus status, reportedly, was diagnosed with high specificity and sensitivity by the classifier.

The chain joins TRBV7-3 to TRBJ2-5; 7 bases line up with TRBD1. Sequencing used PBMCs. This TCR came from a woman in her twenties or thirties in good health and CMV-seropositive. CDR3: CASSPAGRGSQETQYF. The DNA of the CDR3 is TGTGCCAGCAGCCCCGCCGGCAGGGGGTCACAAGAGACCCAGTACTTC.